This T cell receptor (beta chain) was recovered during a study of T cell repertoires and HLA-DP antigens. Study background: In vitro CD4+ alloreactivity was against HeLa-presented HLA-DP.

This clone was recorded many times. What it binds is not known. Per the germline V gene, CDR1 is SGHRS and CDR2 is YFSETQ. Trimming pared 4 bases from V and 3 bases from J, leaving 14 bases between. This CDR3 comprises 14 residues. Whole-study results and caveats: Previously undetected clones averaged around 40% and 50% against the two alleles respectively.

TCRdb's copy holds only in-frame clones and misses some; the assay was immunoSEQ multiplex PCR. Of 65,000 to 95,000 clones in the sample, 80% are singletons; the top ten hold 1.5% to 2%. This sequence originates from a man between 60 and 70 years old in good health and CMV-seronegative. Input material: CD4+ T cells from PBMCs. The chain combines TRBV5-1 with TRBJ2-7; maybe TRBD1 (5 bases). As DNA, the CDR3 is TGCGCCAGCAGCCGAACGGACACCCTCTACGAGCAGTACTTC. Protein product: CASSRTDTLYEQYF.